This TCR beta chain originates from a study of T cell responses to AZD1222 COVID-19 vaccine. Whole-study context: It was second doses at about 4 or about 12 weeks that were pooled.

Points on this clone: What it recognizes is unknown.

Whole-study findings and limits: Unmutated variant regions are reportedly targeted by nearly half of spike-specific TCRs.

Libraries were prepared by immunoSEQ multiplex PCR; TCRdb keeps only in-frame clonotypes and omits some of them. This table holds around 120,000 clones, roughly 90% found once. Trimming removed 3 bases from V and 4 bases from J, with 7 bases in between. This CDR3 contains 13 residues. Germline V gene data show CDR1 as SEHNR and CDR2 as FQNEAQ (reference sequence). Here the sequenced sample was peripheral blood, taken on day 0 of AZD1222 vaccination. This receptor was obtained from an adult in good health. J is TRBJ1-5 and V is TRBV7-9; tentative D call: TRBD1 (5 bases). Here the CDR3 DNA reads TGTGCCAGCAGCTTTGAGGGGAATCAGCCCCAGCATTTT. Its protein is CASSFEGNQPQHF.